The rows below give T cell receptor beta chains drawn from one sample of a study of stem cell transplantation in POMP-related autoinflammatory disease. Profiled with immunoSEQ multiplex PCR; TCRdb holds only in-frame clones, not every one. Of over a thousand clones listed, about 81% are singletons. Sequencing was carried out using Tregs from PBMCs. The receptor set was obtained from a human donor in good health. The CDR3 runs from the conserved cysteine through the conserved F or W. D genes are given only for firm matches. For some rows the clone size is stated as once, few or many, or as a class when expanded; others skip it.

>TRBD2|NA|TRBV6-9|TRBJ2-7
CASSTGTSGTYEQYF
TGTGCCAGCAGTACTGGGACTAGCGGGACCTACGAGCAGTACTTC
>TRBD2|NA|TRBV28|TRBJ2-7
CASSLIAGGPYEQYF
TGTGCCAGCAGTTTGATAGCGGGAGGGCCGTACGAGCAGTACTTC
>TRBD1|NA|TRBV5-4|TRBJ1-6
CASSSPGQGNSPLHF
TGTGCCAGCAGCTCGCCGGGACAGGGTAATTCACCCCTCCACTTT
>TRBD2|NA|TRBV19|TRBJ2-4
CASSTIAGAKNIQYF
TGTGCCAGTAGTACTATAGCGGGAGCCAAAAACATTCAGTACTTC
>NA|NA|TRBV5-4|TRBJ2-7
CASSSFYEQYF
TGTGCCAGCAGCTCCTTCTACGAGCAGTACTTC
>NA|NA|TRBV7-2|TRBJ1-2
CASSSGTINNYGYTF
TGTGCCAGCAGCTCCGGGACTATCAATAACTATGGCTACACCTTC
>TRBD2|NA|TRBV5-1|TRBJ2-5
CASSLAVTSGGETQYF
TGCGCCAGCAGCTTGGCTGTGACTAGCGGGGGGGAAACCCAGTACTTC
>NA|NA|TRBV29-1|TRBJ2-7
CSAHGRGGWYEQYF
TGCAGCGCCCATGGCCGGGGAGGCTGGTACGAGCAGTACTTC
>NA|NA|TRBV12-5|TRBJ1-1
CASGLEGWTEAFF
TGTGCTAGTGGTTTGGAAGGGTGGACTGAAGCTTTCTTT
>NA|once|TRBV15|TRBJ1-2
CATSRGSAIDGYTF
TGTGCCACCAGCAGGGGGTCGGCTATCGATGGCTACACCTTC
>TRBD1|NA|TRBV7-9|TRBJ2-7
CASSRGQGATYEQYF
TGTGCCAGCAGCCGAGGACAGGGGGCTACCTACGAGCAGTACTTC
>NA|NA|TRBV25-1|TRBJ2-1
CASKGTRPSSYNEQFF
TGTGCCAGCAAAGGAACACGCCCGAGCTCCTACAATGAGCAGTTCTTC
>NA|NA|TRBV4-3|TRBJ1-3
CASSQARVSSGNTIYF
TGCGCCAGCAGCCAAGCCCGGGTAAGCTCTGGAAACACCATATATTTT
>TRBD1|NA|TRBV5-4|TRBJ2-7
CASSLDLGQGIGQYF
TGTGCCAGCAGCTTGGATCTGGGACAGGGAATCGGGCAGTACTTC
>TRBD1|NA|TRBV4-1|TRBJ1-3
CASSQPTAGTVGNTIYF
TGCGCCAGCAGCCAACCTACTGCCGGGACAGTCGGAAACACCATATATTTT
>NA|NA|TRBV5-4|TRBJ2-7
CASSLDRGGEQYF
TGTGCCAGCAGCTTGGATCGGGGAGGCGAGCAGTACTTC
>NA|NA|TRBV7-2|TRBJ2-4
CASSVGAGRAKNIQYF
TGTGCCAGCAGCGTGGGGGCAGGTAGAGCCAAAAACATTCAGTACTTC
>NA|NA|TRBV19|TRBJ2-7
CASSVVGGLSYEQYF
TGTGCCAGTAGTGTCGTCGGGGGCCTCTCCTACGAGCAGTACTTC
>NA|NA|TRBV29-1|TRBJ2-2
CSVRTETGRGGELFF
TGCAGCGTTAGGACTGAAACAGGGCGGGGCGGGGAGCTGTTTTTT
>NA|few|TRBV19|TRBJ1-6
CASSWGTSYNSPLHF
TGTGCCAGTAGTTGGGGGACCTCCTATAATTCACCCCTCCACTTT
>NA|NA|TRBV18|TRBJ2-5
CASSPLPAQETQYF
TGTGCCAGCTCACCACTGCCAGCTCAAGAGACCCAGTACTTC
>TRBD1|NA|TRBV28|TRBJ2-3
CASSLRQGAADTQYF
TGTGCCAGCAGTTTAAGACAGGGGGCCGCAGATACGCAGTATTTT
>TRBD2|NA|TRBV7-2|TRBJ2-3
CASSLENLAGGPDTDTQYF
TGTGCCAGCAGCTTAGAGAACCTAGCGGGGGGGCCGGACACAGATACGCAGTATTTT
>NA|NA|TRBV2|TRBJ1-5
CASRPGLENQPQHF
TGTGCCAGCAGGCCCGGACTAGAGAATCAGCCCCAGCATTTT
>TRBD2|NA|TRBV30|TRBJ2-5
CAWDGGGETQYF
TGTGCCTGGGACGGGGGGGGTGAGACCCAGTACTTC
>NA|NA|TRBV18|TRBJ2-7
CASSPPGALNYEQYF
TGTGCCAGCTCACCACCGGGGGCGCTAAACTACGAGCAGTACTTC
>TRBD1|NA|TRBV5-1|TRBJ2-1
CASNSLSQGDSYNEQFF
TGCGCCAGCAACTCCCTCTCGCAGGGGGACTCCTACAATGAGCAGTTCTTC